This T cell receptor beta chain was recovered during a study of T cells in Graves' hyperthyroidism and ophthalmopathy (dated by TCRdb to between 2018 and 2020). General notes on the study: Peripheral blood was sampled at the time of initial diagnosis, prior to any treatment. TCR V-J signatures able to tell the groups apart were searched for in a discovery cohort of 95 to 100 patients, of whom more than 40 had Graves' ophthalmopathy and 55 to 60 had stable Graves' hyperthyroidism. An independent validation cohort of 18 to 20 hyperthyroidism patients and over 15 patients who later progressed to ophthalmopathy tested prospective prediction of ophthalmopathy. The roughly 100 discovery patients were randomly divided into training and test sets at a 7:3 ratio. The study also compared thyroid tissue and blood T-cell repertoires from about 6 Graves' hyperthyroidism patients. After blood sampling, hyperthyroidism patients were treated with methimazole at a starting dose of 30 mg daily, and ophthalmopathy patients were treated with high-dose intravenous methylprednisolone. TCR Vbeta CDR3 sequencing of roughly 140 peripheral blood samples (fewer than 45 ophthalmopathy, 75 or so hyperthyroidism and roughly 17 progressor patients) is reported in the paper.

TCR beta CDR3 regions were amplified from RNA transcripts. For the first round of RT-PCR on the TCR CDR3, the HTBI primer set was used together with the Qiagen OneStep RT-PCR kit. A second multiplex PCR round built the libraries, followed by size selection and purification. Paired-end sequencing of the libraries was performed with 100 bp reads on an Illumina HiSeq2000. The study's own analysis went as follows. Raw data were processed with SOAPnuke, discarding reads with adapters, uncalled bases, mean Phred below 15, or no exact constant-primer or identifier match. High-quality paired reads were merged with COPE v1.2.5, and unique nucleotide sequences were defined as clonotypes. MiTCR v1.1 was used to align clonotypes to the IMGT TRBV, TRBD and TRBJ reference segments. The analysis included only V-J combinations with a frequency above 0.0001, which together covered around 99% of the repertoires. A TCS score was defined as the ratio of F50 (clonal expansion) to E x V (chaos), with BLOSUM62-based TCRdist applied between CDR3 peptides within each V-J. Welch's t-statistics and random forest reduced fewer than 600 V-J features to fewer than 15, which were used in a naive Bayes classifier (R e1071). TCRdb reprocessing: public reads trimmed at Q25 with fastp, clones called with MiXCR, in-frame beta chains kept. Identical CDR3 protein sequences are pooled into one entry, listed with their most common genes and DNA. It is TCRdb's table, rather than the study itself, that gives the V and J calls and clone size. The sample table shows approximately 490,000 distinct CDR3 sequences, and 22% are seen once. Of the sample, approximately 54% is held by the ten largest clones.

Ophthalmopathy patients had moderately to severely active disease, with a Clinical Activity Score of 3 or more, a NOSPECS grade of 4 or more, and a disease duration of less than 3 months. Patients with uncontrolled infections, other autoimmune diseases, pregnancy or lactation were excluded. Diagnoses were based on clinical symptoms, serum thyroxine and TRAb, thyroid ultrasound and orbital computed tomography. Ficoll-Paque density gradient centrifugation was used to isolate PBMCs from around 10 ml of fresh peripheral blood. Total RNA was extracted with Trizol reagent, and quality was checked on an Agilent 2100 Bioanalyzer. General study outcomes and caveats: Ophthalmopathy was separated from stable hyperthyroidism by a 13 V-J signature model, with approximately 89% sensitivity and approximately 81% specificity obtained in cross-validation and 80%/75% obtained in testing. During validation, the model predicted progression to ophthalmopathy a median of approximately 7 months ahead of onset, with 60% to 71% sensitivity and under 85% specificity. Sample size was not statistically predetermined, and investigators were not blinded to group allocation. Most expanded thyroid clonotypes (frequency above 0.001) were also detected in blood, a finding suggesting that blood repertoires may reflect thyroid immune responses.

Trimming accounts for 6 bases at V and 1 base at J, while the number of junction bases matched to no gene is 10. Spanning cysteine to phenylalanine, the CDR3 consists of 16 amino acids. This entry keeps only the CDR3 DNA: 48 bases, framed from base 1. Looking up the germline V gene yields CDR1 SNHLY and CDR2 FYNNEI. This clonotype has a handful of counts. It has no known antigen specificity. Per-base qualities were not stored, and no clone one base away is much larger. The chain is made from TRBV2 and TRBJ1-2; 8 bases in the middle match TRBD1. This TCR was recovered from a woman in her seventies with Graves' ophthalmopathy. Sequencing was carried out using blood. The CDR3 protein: CASRKDTGGFNYGYTF. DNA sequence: TGTGCCAGCAGGAAAGACACAGGGGGTTTTAACTATGGCTACACCTTC.